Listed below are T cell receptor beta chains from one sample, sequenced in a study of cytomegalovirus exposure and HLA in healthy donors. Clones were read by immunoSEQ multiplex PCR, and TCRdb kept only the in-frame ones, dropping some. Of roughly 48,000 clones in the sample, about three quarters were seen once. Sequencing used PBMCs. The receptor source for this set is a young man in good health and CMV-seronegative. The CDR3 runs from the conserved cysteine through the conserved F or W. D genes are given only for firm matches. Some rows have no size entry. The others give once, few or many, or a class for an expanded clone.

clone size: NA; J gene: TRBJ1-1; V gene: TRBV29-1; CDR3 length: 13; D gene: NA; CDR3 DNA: TGCAGCGGAGGGGGTTTGGTGAACACTGAAGCTTTCTTT; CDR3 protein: CSGGGLVNTEAFF
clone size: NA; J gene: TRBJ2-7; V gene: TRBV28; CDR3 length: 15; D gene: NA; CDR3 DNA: TGTGCCAGCAGTTCTCCCCCCGGCGGGGCCTACGAGCAGTACTTC; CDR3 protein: CASSSPPGGAYEQYF
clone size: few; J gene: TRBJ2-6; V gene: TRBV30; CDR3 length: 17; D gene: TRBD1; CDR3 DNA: TGTGCCTGGAATAGGGGACAGGGGCTGAGCGGGGCCAACGTCCTGACTTTC; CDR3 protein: CAWNRGQGLSGANVLTF
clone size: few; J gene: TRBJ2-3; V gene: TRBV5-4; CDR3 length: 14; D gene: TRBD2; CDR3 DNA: TGTGCCAGCGGTGTGGCGGGAGGATCAGATACGCAGTATTTT; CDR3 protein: CASGVAGGSDTQYF
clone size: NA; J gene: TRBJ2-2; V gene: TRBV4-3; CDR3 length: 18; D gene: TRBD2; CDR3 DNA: TGCGCCAGCAGCCCGAGAGGGCTAGCGGGAGAACTTCCCGGGGAGCTGTTTTTT; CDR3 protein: CASSPRGLAGELPGELFF
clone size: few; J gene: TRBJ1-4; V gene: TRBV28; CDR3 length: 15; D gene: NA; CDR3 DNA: TGTGCCAGCAGTTCATCGGGGGGTCCCAATGAAAAACTGTTTTTT; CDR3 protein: CASSSSGGPNEKLFF
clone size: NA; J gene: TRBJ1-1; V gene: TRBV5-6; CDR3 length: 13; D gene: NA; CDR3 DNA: TGTGCCAGCAGCTTGGGACAGGCCTCTGAAGCTTTCTTT; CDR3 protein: CASSLGQASEAFF
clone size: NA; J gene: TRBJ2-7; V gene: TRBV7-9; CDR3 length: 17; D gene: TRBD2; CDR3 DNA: TGTGCCAGCAGCGGACGGACTAGCGGGAGCCTCACCTACGAGCAGTACTTC; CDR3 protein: CASSGRTSGSLTYEQYF
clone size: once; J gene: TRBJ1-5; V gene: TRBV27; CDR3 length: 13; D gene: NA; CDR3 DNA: TGTGCCAGCAGAACGACGGGGGGTCAGCCCCAGCATTTT; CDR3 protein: CASRTTGGQPQHF
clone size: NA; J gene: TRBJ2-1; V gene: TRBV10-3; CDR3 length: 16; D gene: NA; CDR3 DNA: TGTGCCATCAGTGAGTCCGCGGGTCTCTCCTACAATGAGCAGTTCTTC; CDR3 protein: CAISESAGLSYNEQFF
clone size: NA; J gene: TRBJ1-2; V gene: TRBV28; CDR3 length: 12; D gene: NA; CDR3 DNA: TGTGCCAGCAGTACAGGACAGTATGGCTACACCTTC; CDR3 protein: CASSTGQYGYTF
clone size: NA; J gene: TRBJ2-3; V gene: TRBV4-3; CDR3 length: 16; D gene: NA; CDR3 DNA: TGCGCCAGCAGCCAAGATCCCGGACAATTCACAGATACGCAGTATTTT; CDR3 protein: CASSQDPGQFTDTQYF
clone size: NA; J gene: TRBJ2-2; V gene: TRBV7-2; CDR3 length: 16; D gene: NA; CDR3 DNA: TGTGCCAGCAGCTTAGCTTCTCCCGCGAACACCGGGGAGCTGTTTTTT; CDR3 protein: CASSLASPANTGELFF
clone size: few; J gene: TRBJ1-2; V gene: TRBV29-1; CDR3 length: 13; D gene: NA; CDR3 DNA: TGCAGCGTTGGCAACAACAATCTTTATGGCTACACCTTC; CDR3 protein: CSVGNNNLYGYTF
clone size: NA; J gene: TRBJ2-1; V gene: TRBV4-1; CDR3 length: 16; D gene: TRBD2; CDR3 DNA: TGCGCCAGCAGCCAGGGACTAGCGGGAGGTTACAATGAGCAGTTCTTC; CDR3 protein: CASSQGLAGGYNEQFF
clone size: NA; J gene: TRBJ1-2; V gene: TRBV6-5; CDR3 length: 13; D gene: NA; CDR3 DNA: TGTGCCAGCACCAACGGGGTAAGCCGCGGCTACACCTTC; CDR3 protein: CASTNGVSRGYTF
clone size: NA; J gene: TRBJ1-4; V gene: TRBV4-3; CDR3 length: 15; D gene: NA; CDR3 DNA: TGCGCCAGCAGCCAAGATGGAGGCCGCTCTGAAAAACTGTTTTTT; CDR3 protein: CASSQDGGRSEKLFF
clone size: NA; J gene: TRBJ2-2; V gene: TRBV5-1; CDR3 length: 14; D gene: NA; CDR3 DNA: TGCGCCAGCAGCTTTAGGGGATCCACCGGGGAGCTGTTTTTT; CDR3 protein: CASSFRGSTGELFF
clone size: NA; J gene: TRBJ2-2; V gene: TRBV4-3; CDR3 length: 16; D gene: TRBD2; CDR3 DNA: TGCGCCAGCAGCCAAATTGGTGGGAGGGGAGTCGGGGAGCTGTTTTTT; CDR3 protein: CASSQIGGRGVGELFF
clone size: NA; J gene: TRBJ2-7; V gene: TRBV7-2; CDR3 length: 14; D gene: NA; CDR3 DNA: TGTGCCAGCAGCTTATCAGGTCTCTCCTACGAGCAGTACTTC; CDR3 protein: CASSLSGLSYEQYF
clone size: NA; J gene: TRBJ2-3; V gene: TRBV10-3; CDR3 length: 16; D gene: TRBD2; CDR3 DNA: TGTGCCATCAGTGAGTCCCCAGCGGGAAGCACAGATACGCAGTATTTT; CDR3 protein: CAISESPAGSTDTQYF
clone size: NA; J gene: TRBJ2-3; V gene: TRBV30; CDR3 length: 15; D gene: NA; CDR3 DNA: TGTGCCTGGAGTCTTCAGGGTGGGCGCACAGATACGCAGTATTTT; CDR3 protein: CAWSLQGGRTDTQYF
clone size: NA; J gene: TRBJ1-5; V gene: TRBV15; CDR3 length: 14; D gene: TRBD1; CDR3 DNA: TGTGCCACCAGCAAGCCGGGACAGGGCTGGCCCCAGCATTTT; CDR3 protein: CATSKPGQGWPQHF
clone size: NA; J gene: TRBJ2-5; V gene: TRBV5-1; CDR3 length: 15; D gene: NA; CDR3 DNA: TGCGCCAGCAGCTTGTCGACCGGCTTAGCGGAGACCCAGTACTTC; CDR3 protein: CASSLSTGLAETQYF
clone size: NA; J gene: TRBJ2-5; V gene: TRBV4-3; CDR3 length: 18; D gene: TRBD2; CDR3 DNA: TGCGCCAGCAGCCATGCCATAAGCGGGAGCCATTACCAAGAGACCCAGTACTTC; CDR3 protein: CASSHAISGSHYQETQYF
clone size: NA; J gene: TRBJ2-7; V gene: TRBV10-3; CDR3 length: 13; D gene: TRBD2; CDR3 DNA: TGTGCCATCGGGAGGAGCGGGAGCTACGAGCAGTACTTC; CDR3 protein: CAIGRSGSYEQYF
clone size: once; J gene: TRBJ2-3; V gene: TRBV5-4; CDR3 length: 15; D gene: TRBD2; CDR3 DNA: TGTGCCAGCAGCTCTCCCGGGGGGATCACAGATACGCAGTATTTT; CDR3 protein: CASSSPGGITDTQYF
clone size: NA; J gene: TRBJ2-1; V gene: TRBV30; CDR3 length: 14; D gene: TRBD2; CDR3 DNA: TGTGCCAGTCGGGCGCGGGAGGGAGGAAATGAGCAGTTCTTC; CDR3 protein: CASRAREGGNEQFF
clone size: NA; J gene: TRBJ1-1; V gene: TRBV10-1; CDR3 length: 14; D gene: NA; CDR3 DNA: TGCGCCAGCAGCCCGGACACCCAAGTCACTGAAGCTTTCTTT; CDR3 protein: CASSPDTQVTEAFF
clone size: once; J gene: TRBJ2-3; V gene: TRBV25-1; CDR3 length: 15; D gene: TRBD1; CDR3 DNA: TGTGCCAGCAGTTCCGGGACAGGGATCACAGATACGCAGTATTTT; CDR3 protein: CASSSGTGITDTQYF
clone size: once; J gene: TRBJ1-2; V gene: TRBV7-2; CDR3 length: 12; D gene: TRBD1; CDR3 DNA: TGTGCCAGCAGCCCTACAGGGGACGGCTACACCTTC; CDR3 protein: CASSPTGDGYTF
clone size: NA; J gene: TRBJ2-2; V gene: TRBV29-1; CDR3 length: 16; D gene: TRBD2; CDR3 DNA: TGCAGCGTTACGCTCGGGAGGGGACCCAACACCGGGGAGCTGTTTTTT; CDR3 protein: CSVTLGRGPNTGELFF
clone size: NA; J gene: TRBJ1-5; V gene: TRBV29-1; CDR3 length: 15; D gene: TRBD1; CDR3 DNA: TGCAGCGTGGGATACGGGACAGAGAGCAATCAGCCCCAGCATTTT; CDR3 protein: CSVGYGTESNQPQHF
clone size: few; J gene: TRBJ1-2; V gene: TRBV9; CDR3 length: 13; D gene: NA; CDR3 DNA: TGTGCCAGCAGCGTAGGGGACATCGGCGGCTACACCTTC; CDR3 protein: CASSVGDIGGYTF
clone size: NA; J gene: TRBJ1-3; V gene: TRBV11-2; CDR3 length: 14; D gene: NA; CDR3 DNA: TGTGCCAGCAGCTTAGGAAGCACTGGAAACACCATATATTTT; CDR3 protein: CASSLGSTGNTIYF
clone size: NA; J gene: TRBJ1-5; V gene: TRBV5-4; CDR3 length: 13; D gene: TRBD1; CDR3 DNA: TGTGCCAGCAGCTCGGACAGGAATCAGCCCCAGCATTTT; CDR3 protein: CASSSDRNQPQHF
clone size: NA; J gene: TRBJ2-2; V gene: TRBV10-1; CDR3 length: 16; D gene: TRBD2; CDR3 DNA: TGCGCCAGCAGTGACCGGACTAGGGGGAACACCGGGGAGCTGTTTTTT; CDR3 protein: CASSDRTRGNTGELFF
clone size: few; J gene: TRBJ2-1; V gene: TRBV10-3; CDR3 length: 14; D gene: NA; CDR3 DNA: TGTGCCATAAGCCTGGGGGCAGGGGCCGATGAGCAGTTCTTC; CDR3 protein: CAISLGAGADEQFF
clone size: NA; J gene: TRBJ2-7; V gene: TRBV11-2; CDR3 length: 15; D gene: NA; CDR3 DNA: TGTGCCAGCAGCCTAGCACCTCAGATCGCCTACGAGCAGTACTTC; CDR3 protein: CASSLAPQIAYEQYF
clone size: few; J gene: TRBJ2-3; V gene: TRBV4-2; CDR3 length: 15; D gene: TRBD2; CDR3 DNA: TGTGCCAGCAGCCAAGATGGGCGGGAGGGAGATACGCAGTATTTT; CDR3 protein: CASSQDGREGDTQYF
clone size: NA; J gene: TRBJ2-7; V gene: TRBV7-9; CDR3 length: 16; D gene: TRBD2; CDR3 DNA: TGTGCCAGCAGCCCAAAGTGGGCGGGAGGGCCCTACGAGCAGTACTTC; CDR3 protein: CASSPKWAGGPYEQYF
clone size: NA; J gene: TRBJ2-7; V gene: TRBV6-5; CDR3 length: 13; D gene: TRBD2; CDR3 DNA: TGTGCCAGCAGAGGACTAGCGGGAGGCGAGCAGTACTTC; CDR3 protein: CASRGLAGGEQYF
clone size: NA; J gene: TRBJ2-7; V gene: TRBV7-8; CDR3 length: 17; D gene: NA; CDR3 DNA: TGTGCCAGCAGCTTAGTAACCGGACAGCTGAGCTCCTACGAGCAGTACTTC; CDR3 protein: CASSLVTGQLSSYEQYF
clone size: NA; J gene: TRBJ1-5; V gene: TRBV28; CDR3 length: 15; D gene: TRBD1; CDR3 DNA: TGTGCCAGCAGCCATAGACAGGGTCCCAATCAGCCCCAGCATTTT; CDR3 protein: CASSHRQGPNQPQHF
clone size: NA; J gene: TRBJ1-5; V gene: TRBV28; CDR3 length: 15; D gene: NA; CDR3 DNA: TGTGCCAGCAGTTTCTTCAACTATTCAAGTCAGCCCCAGCATTTT; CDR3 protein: CASSFFNYSSQPQHF
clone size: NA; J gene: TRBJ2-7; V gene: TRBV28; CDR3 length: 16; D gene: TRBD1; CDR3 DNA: TGTGCCAGCAGTTCGACCCGACAGGGGCCCTCCTACGAGCAGTACTTC; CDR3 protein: CASSSTRQGPSYEQYF
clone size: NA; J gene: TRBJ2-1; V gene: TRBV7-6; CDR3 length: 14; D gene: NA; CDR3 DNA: TGTGCCAGCAGCGAAAAGGAACTAGTCGCTGAGCAGTTCTTC; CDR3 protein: CASSEKELVAEQFF
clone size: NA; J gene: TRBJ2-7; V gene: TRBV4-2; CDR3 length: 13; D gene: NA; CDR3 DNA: TGTGCCAGCAGCCAAGATCTGTCGTACGAGCAGTACTTC; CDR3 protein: CASSQDLSYEQYF
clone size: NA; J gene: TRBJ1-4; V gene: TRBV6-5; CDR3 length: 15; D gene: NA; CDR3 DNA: TGTGCCAGCAGTTCCGGAGAAGCTGCGTATGAAAAACTGTTTTTT; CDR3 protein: CASSSGEAAYEKLFF
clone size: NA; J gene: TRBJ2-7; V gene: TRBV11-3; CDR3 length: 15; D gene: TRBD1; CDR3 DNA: TGTGCCAGCAGCAGGGGGACAGGTCTTACCTACGAGCAGTACTTC; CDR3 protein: CASSRGTGLTYEQYF
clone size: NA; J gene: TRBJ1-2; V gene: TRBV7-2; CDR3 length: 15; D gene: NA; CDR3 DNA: TGTGCCAGCAGCTTACCCCAGCTCATAGGGGATGGCTACACCTTC; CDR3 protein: CASSLPQLIGDGYTF
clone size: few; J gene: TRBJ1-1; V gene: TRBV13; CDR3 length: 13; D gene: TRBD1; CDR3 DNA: TGTGCCAGCAGCCGCGGGACAGGGCCTGAAGCTTTCTTT; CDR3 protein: CASSRGTGPEAFF
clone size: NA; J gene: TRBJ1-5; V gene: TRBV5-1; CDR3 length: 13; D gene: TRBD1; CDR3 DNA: TGCGCCAGCAGCTGGGACAGGGATCAGCCCCAGCATTTT; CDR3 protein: CASSWDRDQPQHF
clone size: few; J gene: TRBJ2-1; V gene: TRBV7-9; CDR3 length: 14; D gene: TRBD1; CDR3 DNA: TGTGCCACCACCCAGGGACAGCTCTACAATGAGCAGTTCTTC; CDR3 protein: CATTQGQLYNEQFF
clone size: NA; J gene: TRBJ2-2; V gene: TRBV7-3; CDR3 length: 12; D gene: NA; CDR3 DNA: TGTGCCAGCAGCCCTAGCTCCGGGGAGCTGTTTTTT; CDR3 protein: CASSPSSGELFF
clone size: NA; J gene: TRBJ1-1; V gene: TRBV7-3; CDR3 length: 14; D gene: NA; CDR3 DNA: TGTGCCAGCAGCTTAACGTATGTATCCACTGAAGCTTTCTTT; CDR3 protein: CASSLTYVSTEAFF
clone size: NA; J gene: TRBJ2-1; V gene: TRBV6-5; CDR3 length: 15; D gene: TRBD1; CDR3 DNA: TGTGCCAGCAGTTACTCGGGCAGGGGGCTCAATGAGCAGTTCTTC; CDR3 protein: CASSYSGRGLNEQFF
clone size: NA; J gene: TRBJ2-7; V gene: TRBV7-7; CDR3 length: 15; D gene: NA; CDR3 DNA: TGTGCTAGCAGCTTGAAACCGGCCGGACTAAACGAGCAGTACTTC; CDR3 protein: CASSLKPAGLNEQYF
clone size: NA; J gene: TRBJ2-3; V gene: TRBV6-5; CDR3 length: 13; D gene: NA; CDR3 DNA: TGTGCCAGCAGTTTCTCTCGTGCAGATACGCAGTATTTT; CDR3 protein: CASSFSRADTQYF
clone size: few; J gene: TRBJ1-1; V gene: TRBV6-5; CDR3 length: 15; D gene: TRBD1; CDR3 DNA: TGTGCCAGCAGCGGCGACAGGGGTTGGAACACTGAAGCTTTCTTT; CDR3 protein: CASSGDRGWNTEAFF